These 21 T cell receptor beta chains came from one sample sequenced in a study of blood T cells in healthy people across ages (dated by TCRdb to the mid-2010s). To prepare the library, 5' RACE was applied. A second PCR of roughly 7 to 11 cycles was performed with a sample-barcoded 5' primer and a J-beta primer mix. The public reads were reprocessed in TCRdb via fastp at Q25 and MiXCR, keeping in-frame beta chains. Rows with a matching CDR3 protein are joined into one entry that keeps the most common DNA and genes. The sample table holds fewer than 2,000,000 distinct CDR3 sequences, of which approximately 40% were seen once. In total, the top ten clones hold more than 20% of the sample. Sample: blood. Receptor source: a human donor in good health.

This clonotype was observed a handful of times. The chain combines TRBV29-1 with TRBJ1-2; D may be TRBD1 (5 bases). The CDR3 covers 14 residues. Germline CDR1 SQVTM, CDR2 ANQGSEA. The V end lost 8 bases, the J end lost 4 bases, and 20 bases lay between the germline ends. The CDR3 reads CSSQKSGGSYGYTF. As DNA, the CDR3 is TGCAGCTCTCAAAAGTCCGGGGGAAGCTATGGCTACACCTTC.

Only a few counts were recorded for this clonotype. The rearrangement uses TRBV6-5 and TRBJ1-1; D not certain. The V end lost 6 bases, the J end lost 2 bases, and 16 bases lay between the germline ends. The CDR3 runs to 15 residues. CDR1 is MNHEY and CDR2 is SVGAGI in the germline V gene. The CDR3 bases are TGTGCCAGCAGGGGCGGTTCGATTGGAAACACTGAAGCTTTCTTT. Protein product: CASRGGSIGNTEAFF.

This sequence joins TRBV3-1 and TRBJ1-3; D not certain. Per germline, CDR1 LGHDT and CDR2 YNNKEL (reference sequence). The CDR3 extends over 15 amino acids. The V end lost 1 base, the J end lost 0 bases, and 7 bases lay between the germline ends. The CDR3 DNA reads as TGTGCCAGCAGCCAAGCAGGCTTCTCTGGAAACACCATATATTTT. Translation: CASSQAGFSGNTIYF.

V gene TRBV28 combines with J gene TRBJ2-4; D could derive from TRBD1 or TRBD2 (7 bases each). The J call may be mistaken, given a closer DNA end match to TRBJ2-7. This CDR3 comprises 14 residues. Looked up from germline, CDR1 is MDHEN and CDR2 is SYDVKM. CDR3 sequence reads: CASSFQGEGYEQYF. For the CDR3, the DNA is TGTGCCAGCAGTTTTCAGGGGGAGGGTTACGAGCAGTACTTC.

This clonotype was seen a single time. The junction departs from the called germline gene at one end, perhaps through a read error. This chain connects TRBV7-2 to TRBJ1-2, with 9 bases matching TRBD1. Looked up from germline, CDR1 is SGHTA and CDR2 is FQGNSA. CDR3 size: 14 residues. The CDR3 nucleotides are TGCGCCAGCAGCCTATTGACAGGGGGTCGGGGCTACACCTTC. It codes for CASSLLTGGRGYTF.

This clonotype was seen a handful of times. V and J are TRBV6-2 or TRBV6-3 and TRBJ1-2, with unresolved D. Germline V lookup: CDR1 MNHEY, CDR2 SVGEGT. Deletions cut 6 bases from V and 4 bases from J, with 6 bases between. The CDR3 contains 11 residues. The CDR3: CASRILYGYTF. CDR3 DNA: TGTGCCAGCAGGATCCTCTATGGCTACACCTTC.

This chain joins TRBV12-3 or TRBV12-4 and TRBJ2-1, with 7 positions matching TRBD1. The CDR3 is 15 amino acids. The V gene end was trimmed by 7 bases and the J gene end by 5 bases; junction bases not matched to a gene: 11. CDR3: CASTRLGQPDNEQFF. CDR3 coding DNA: TGTGCCAGCACCCGACTGGGACAGCCTGACAATGAGCAGTTCTTC.

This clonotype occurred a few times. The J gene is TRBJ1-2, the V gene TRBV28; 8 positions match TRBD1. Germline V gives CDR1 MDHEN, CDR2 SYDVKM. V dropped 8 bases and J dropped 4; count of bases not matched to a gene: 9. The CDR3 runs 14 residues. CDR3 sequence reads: CASRLRDRIYGYTF. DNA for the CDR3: TGTGCCAGCCGTCTCCGGGACAGGATCTATGGCTACACCTTC.

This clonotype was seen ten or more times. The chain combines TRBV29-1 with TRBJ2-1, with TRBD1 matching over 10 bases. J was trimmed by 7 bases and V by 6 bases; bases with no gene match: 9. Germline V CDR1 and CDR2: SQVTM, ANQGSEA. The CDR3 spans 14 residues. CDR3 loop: CSVFDRGQVNEQFF. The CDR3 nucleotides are TGCAGCGTCTTCGACAGGGGGCAGGTGAATGAGCAGTTCTTC.

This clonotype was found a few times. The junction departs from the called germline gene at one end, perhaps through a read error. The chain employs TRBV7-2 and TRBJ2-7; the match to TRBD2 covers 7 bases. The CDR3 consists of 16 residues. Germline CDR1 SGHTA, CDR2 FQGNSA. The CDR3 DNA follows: TGTGCCAGCAGCCCCCGCCGGGGGAGGGGTCCTGAGGAGCGGTACTTC. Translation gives CASSPRRGRGPEERYF.

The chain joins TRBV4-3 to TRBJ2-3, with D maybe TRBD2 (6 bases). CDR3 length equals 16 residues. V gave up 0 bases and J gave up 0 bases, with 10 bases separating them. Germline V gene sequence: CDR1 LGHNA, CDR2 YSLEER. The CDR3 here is CASSQESRGSTDTQYF. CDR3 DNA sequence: TGCGCCAGCAGCCAAGAGTCGCGGGGCAGCACAGATACGCAGTATTTT.

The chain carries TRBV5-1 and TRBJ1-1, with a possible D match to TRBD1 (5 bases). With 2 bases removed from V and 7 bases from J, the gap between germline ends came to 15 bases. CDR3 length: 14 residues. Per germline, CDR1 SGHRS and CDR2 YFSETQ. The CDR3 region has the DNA TGCGCCAGCAGCTTAGACAGTGGGGTAGGTGAAGCTTTCTTT. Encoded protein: CASSLDSGVGEAFF. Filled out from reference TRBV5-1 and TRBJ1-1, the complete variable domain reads KAGVTQTPRYLIKTRGQQVTLSCSPISGHRSVSWYQQTPGQGLQFLFEYFSETQRNKGNFPGRFSGRQFSNSRSEMNVSTLELGDSALYLCASSLDSGVGEAFFGQGTRLTVV.

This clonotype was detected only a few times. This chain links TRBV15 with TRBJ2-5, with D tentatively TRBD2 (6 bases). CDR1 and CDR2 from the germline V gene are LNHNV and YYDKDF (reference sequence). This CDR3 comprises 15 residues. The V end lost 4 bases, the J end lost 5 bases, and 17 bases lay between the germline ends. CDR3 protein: CATSTGRVAGETQYF. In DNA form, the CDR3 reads TGTGCCACCAGCACGGGAAGGGTCGCGGGGGAGACCCAGTACTTC.

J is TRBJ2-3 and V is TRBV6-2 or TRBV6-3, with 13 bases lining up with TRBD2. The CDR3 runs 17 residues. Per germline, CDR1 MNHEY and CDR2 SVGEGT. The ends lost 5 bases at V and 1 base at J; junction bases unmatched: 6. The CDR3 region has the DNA TGTGCCAGCAGTCCCCTAGGACTAGCGGGGGGCACAGATACGCAGTATTTT. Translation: CASSPLGLAGGTDTQYF.

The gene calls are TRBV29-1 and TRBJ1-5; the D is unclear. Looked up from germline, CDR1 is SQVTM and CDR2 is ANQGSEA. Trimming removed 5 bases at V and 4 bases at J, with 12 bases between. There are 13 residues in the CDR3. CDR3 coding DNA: TGCAGCGTTACAGACGGGGATAATCAGCCCCAGCATTTT. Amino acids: CSVTDGDNQPQHF.

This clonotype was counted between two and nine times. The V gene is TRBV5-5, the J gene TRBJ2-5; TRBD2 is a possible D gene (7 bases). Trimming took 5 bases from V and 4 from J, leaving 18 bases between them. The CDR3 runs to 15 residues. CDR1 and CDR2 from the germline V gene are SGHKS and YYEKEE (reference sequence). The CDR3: CASRLGGAEGETQYF. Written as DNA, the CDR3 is TGTGCCAGCAGACTGGGGGGGGCGGAAGGAGAGACCCAGTACTTC.

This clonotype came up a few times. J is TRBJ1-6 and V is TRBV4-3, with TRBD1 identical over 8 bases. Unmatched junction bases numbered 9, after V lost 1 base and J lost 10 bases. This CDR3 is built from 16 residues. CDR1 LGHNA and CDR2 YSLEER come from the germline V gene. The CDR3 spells CASSQVPGQENSPLHF. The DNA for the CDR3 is TGCGCCAGCAGCCAAGTCCCGGGACAGGAAAACTCACCCCTCCACTTT.

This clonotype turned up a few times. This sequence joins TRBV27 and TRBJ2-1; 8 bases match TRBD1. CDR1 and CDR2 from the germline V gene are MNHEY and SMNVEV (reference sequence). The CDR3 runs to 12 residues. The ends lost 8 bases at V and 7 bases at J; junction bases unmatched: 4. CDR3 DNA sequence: TGTGCCAGCGCACAGGGGGATAATGAGCAGTTCTTC. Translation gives CASAQGDNEQFF.

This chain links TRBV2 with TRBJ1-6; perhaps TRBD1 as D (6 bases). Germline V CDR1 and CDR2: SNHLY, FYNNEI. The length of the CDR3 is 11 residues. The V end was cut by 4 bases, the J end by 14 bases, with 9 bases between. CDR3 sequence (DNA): TGTGCCAGCAGTGCCACAGGGACCCTCCACTTT. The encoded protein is CASSATGTLHF.

The CDR3 region has the DNA TGTGCCAGCAGCTTAATGCCCGGGAATGAGGAGCAGTACTTC. It specifies CASSLMPGNEEQYF. The genes are TRBV7-3 and TRBJ2-7; a possible D gene is TRBD2 (5 bases). In germline, CDR1 is SGHTA, CDR2 FQGTGA. Trimming stripped 1 base from V and 7 bases from J, with 14 bases between. The CDR3 contains 14 residues. Based on the CDR3 plus reference TRBV7-3 and TRBJ2-7, the full variable domain is GAGVSQTPSNKVTEKGKYVELRCDPISGHTALYWYRQSLGQGPEFLIYFQGTGAADDSGLPNDRFFAVRPEGSVSTLKIQRTERGDSAVYLCASSLMPGNEEQYFGPGTRLTVT.

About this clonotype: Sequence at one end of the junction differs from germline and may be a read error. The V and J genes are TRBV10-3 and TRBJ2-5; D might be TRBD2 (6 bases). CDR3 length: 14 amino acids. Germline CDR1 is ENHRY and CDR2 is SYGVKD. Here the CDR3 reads CAISAEGTQETQYF. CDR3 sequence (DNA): TGTGCCATTAGTGCGGAGGGGACCCAAGAGACCCAGTACTTC.